Each of the 21 T cell receptor beta chains below was sequenced from the same sample in a study of blood T cell repertoires in COVID-19. Produced via immunoSEQ multiplex PCR; TCRdb's table is partial and in-frame only. The table lists 200,000 to 250,000 clones, around 85% of them singletons, with 5.1% in the top ten. Source material: peripheral blood. These receptors came from a man aged 50 to 59 with COVID-19, enrolled during active disease.

The chain has TRBV6-4 and TRBJ2-5; 10 nucleotides line up with TRBD2. Germline assignment: CDR1 MRHNA and CDR2 SNTAGT. This CDR3 spans 16 amino acids. The V and J ends lost 2 bases and 2 bases, in that order; junction bases with no gene match: 5. The CDR3 DNA sequence: TGTGCCAGCAGTGACAGCGGGGGGGTTGGGCAAGAGACCCAGTACTTC. Translating gives CASSDSGGVGQETQYF.

The J gene is TRBJ1-2, the V gene TRBV18, with 8 bases aligning to TRBD1. V shed 5 bases and J 6 bases; nucleotides not matched to a gene: 5. Per germline, CDR1 KGHSH and CDR2 LQKENI. The CDR3 runs to 13 residues. This CDR3 reads CASSGQGNHGYTF. CDR3 DNA sequence: TGTGCCAGCTCAGGACAGGGCAACCATGGCTACACCTTC.

The V call is TRBV23-1, the J call TRBJ1-5; D might be TRBD1 (5 bases). TRBV23-1 is given ORF status, its function remaining uncertain. Trimming shortened V by 9 bases and J by 6 bases, and 12 bases separated the two germline ends. The CDR3 totals 12 residues. The CDR3 nucleotides are TGCGCCAGAGGGGTAGAAGGTCAGCCCCAGCATTTT. Translated, it gives CARGVEGQPQHF.

The genes are TRBV6-2 or TRBV6-3 and TRBJ1-6; 8 bases are a match to TRBD1. Germline V gene lookup returns CDR1 MNHEY and CDR2 SVGEGT. J lost 8 bases, V lost 5 bases, and 2 bases had no gene match. The CDR3 has 13 residues. The CDR3, as DNA: TGTGCCAGCAGTGGACAGGGCGATTCACCCCTCCACTTT. The encoded protein is CASSGQGDSPLHF.

The chain joins TRBV7-9 to TRBJ1-2; D perhaps matches TRBD1 (6 bases). CDR3 length: 13 amino acids. The V and J ends lost 6 bases and 4 bases respectively, with 12 bases between them. In germline, CDR1 is SEHNR, CDR2 FQNEAQ (reference sequence). The CDR3 here is CASRPTGPYGYTF. The CDR3 nucleotides are TGTGCCAGCAGACCAACAGGGCCCTATGGCTACACCTTC.

Only a few counts were recorded for this clone. The chain links TRBV19 to TRBJ1-5, with 9 bases matching TRBD1. The germline gives CDR1 LNHDA, CDR2 SQIVND (reference sequence). Germline trimming cut 6 bases from V and 0 bases from J; bases unmatched to any gene: 9. The CDR3 length is 17 residues. The CDR3 DNA sequence: TGTGCCAGTAGGCCTGCCGGGACAGGGCATAGCAATCAGCCCCAGCATTTT. Its protein is CASRPAGTGHSNQPQHF.

The sample holds one count of this clone. V gene TRBV2 combines with J gene TRBJ1-2; TRBD1 aligns across 7 bases. The length of the CDR3 is 13 residues. CDR1 is SNHLY, CDR2 FYNNEI, per germline. Unmatched junction bases numbered 5, after V lost 6 bases and J lost 4 bases. CDR3 coding DNA: TGTGCCAGCAGGTGGGCAGGGGGCTATGGCTACACCTTC. This gives the protein CASRWAGGYGYTF.

The chain uses TRBV4-2 and TRBJ1-1; D perhaps matches TRBD1 (6 bases). The germline V gene has CDR1 LGHNA and CDR2 YNFKEQ. CDR3 length: 15 amino acids. V lost 2 bases and J 4 bases, leaving 14 bases between the germline ends. The CDR3 reads CASSQSQGSSTEAFF. The CDR3 DNA is TGTGCCAGCAGCCAATCACAGGGCTCAAGCACTGAAGCTTTCTTT.

The rearrangement links TRBV12-1 to TRBJ2-2; the table's TRBD1 call for D was not verified on the DNA. TRBV12-1 is given as a pseudogene. The length of the CDR3 is 17 residues. As DNA, the CDR3 is TGTGCCAGCAGCTTTGTCTCGGGGGGACAGGCCCTTGGGGAGCTGTTTTTT. Its protein is CASSFVSGGQALGELFF.

This chain uses TRBV27 with TRBJ2-2; 10 nucleotides match TRBD2. The CDR3 contains 16 residues. Germline CDR1 MNHEY, CDR2 SMNVEV (reference sequence). V gave up 4 bases and J gave up 1 base; unmatched junction bases: 3. The CDR3 nucleotides are TGTGCCAGCAGTTGGCTAGCGGGGGTGAACACCGGGGAGCTGTTTTTT. This gives the protein CASSWLAGVNTGELFF.

This clone was found once. The rearrangement joins TRBV5-4 to TRBJ2-5; weak D call: TRBD2 (5 bases). V was shortened by 0 bases and J by 1 base, with 10 bases between the two germline ends. Germline-derived CDR1 and CDR2 are SGHNT and YYREEE (reference sequence). This CDR3 contains 15 residues. CDR3 nucleotide sequence: TGTGCCAGCAGCTTGGTCTTAAGCGGCCAAGAGACCCAGTACTTC. Translating it yields CASSLVLSGQETQYF.

This chain links TRBV10-2 with TRBJ2-1; D possibly corresponds to TRBD1 (6 bases). CDR1 and CDR2 from the germline V gene are WSHSY and SAAADI. The CDR3 loop spans 17 amino acids. V dropped 6 bases and J dropped 1 base, with 19 bases sitting between them. The CDR3 nucleotides read TGCGCCAGCAGAGGGGGAGCAGGGGTCGGGTCCTACAATGAGCAGTTCTTC. Translation: CASRGGAGVGSYNEQFF.

This chain joins TRBV7-2 and TRBJ2-5; D is possibly TRBD2 (6 bases). The length of the CDR3 is 14 residues. Trimming stripped 2 bases from V and 4 bases from J, with 11 bases between. Germline assignment: CDR1 SGHTA and CDR2 FQGNSA. The CDR3 sequence is CASSLMAGTETQYF. CDR3 sequence (DNA): TGTGCCAGCAGCTTAATGGCGGGGACAGAGACCCAGTACTTC.

The rearrangement joins TRBV7-2 to TRBJ2-1; 9 bases are a match to TRBD2. The CDR3 runs 16 residues. V trimming: 4 bases; J trimming: 8 bases; junction bases outside the gene matches: 12. Germline loops: CDR1 SGHTA, CDR2 FQGNSA. For the CDR3, the DNA is TGTGCCAGCAGCTCCTCTGGCGCGGGGGGGCTCTATGAGCAGTTCTTC. It specifies CASSSSGAGGLYEQFF. The whole variable domain, filled in from reference TRBV7-2 and TRBJ2-1, reads GAGVSQSPSNKVTEKGKDVELRCDPISGHTALYWYRQSLGQGLEFLIYFQGNSAPDKSGLPSDRFSAERTGGSVSTLTIQRTQQEDSAVYLCASSSSGAGGLYEQFFGPGTRLTVL.

Remarks on this clone: The same CDR3 is also encoded by other DNA sequences in this sample. V is TRBV18 and J is TRBJ2-7; 8 bases match TRBD2. V lost 3 bases to trimming and J lost 2 bases; unmatched junction nucleotides: 3. CDR3 size: 14 residues. CDR1 KGHSH and CDR2 LQKENI come from the germline V gene. This CDR3 is CASSPPGLAYEQYF. Written as DNA, the CDR3 is TGTGCCAGCTCACCGCCGGGACTAGCCTACGAGCAGTACTTC.

The sample holds one count of this clone. The chain couples TRBV14 to TRBJ2-3, with D perhaps matching TRBD2 (6 bases). Trimming cost V 7 bases and J 0 bases, with 11 bases left between them. CDR1 is SGHDN, CDR2 FVKESK, per germline. This CDR3 has 14 residues. The CDR3 loop is CASNARGSTDTQYF. CDR3 nucleotide sequence: TGTGCCAGCAACGCCCGGGGGAGCACAGATACGCAGTATTTT. Combining the CDR3 with reference TRBV14 and TRBJ2-3 gives the whole variable domain EAGVTQFPSHSVIEKGQTVTLRCDPISGHDNLYWYRRVMGKEIKFLLHFVKESKQDESGMPNNRFLAERTGGTYSTLKVQPAELEDSGVYFCASNARGSTDTQYFGPGTRLTVL.

The chain links TRBV28 to TRBJ1-3; no clear D. V was pared by 1 base and J by 4 bases, with 8 bases between. The CDR3 runs to 14 residues. Germline V gene data show CDR1 as MDHEN and CDR2 as SYDVKM. CDR3 bases: TGTGCCAGCAGTTTATATGGCTCGGGAAACACCATATATTTT. Protein sequence: CASSLYGSGNTIYF.

The V gene is TRBV6-1, the J gene TRBJ2-7, with 13 positions matching TRBD2. CDR3 length: 16 residues. After removal of 6 bases from V and 4 bases from J, the junction contained 9 bases not matched to a gene. Germline lookup yields CDR1 MNHNS and CDR2 SASEGT. The CDR3: CASRESGTSGVYEQYF. In nucleotides, the CDR3 is TGTGCCAGCAGAGAATCCGGGACTAGCGGGGTTTACGAGCAGTACTTC.

This sequence joins TRBV2 and TRBJ2-1; 9 bases fit TRBD1. This CDR3 has 12 residues. Trimming cost V 5 bases and J 12 bases; bases outside gene matches: 5. In germline, CDR1 is SNHLY, CDR2 FYNNEI. The CDR3 loop reads CASSPQGARQFF. In DNA, the CDR3 is TGTGCCAGCAGTCCACAGGGGGCAAGGCAGTTCTTC.

V and J are TRBV3-1 (or the pseudogene TRBV3-2) and TRBJ2-5; D remains unclear. The CDR3 is made up of 16 amino acids. Germline V gene sequence: CDR1 LGHDT, CDR2 YNNKEL (reference sequence). V was shortened by 1 base and J by 0 bases, with 12 bases between the two germline ends. CDR3 nucleotides: TGTGCCAGCAGCCAAGGGTCGAGGCCGTACCAAGAGACCCAGTACTTC. Translated, it gives CASSQGSRPYQETQYF.

This clone was seen a few times. The rearrangement links TRBV7-9 to TRBJ2-3, with 10 bases aligning to TRBD2. Germline V gene data show CDR1 as SEHNR and CDR2 as FQNEAQ (reference sequence). The CDR3 runs 16 residues. Losses at the gene ends were 10 bases for V and 4 bases for J; bases not matched to a gene: 14. CDR3 protein: CATSPGKRGGPDTQYF. CDR3 nucleotides: TGTGCCACAAGCCCCGGGAAGCGGGGGGGCCCAGATACGCAGTATTTT.